Listed below are T cell receptor beta chains from one sample, sequenced in a study of T cell responses to AZD1222 COVID-19 vaccine. Assay used: immunoSEQ multiplex PCR; TCRdb lists only in-frame clones, some missing. The sample comprises 110,000 to 150,000 clones, under 95% of which are singletons, and under 10% rests with the top ten. Sequencing was performed on peripheral blood, taken on day 0 of AZD1222 vaccination. The source is an adult in good health. Both conserved end residues are part of each CDR3. The D gene is left open where the match is weak. Where a row states a size, it is once, few, many or the class of an expanded clone; other rows omit it.

clone_size: .; v_call: TRBV6-5; j_call: TRBJ1-1; d_call: .; cdr3_aa: CAISYRMNTEAFF; cdr3_nt: TGTGCCATCAGTTACAGGATGAACACTGAAGCTTTCTTT
clone_size: .; v_call: TRBV9; j_call: TRBJ2-1; d_call: TRBD2; cdr3_aa: CASSGRLASYNEQFF; cdr3_nt: TGTGCCAGCAGCGGCAGACTAGCTTCCTACAATGAGCAGTTCTTC
clone_size: few; v_call: TRBV27; j_call: TRBJ2-7; d_call: TRBD1; cdr3_aa: CASSFILGQGNYEQYF; cdr3_nt: TGTGCCAGCAGTTTCATTCTCGGACAGGGGAACTACGAGCAGTACTTC
clone_size: .; v_call: TRBV7-2; j_call: TRBJ1-6; d_call: .; cdr3_aa: CASSLGRSDNSPLHF; cdr3_nt: TGTGCCAGCAGCTTAGGCAGGTCTGATAATTCACCCCTCCACTTT
clone_size: .; v_call: TRBV28; j_call: TRBJ1-5; d_call: .; cdr3_aa: CASSLGGSNQPQHF; cdr3_nt: TGTGCCAGCAGCCTGGGGGGAAGCAATCAGCCCCAGCATTTT
clone_size: .; v_call: TRBV9; j_call: TRBJ2-7; d_call: .; cdr3_aa: CASSTRAGTYEQYF; cdr3_nt: TGTGCCAGCAGCACCAGGGCAGGAACTTACGAGCAGTACTTC
clone_size: .; v_call: TRBV6-5; j_call: TRBJ1-2; d_call: .; cdr3_aa: CASTNLDSNYGYTF; cdr3_nt: TGTGCCAGCACAAACCTCGACAGTAACTATGGCTACACCTTC
clone_size: .; v_call: TRBV7-2; j_call: TRBJ1-3; d_call: .; cdr3_aa: CASSPVHGSTIYF; cdr3_nt: TGTGCCAGCAGCCCCGTTCACGGGAGTACCATATATTTT
clone_size: .; v_call: TRBV7-2; j_call: TRBJ2-6; d_call: .; cdr3_aa: CASSLGVGGGANVLTF; cdr3_nt: TGTGCCAGCAGCTTAGGTGTGGGCGGTGGGGCCAACGTCCTGACTTTC
clone_size: .; v_call: TRBV6-2/TRBV6-3; j_call: TRBJ1-6; d_call: .; cdr3_aa: CASSQPDTSSPLHF; cdr3_nt: TGTGCCAGCAGTCAACCGGACACCTCTTCACCCCTCCACTTT
clone_size: .; v_call: TRBV6-5; j_call: TRBJ1-2; d_call: .; cdr3_aa: CASSYGLNYGYTF; cdr3_nt: TGTGCCAGCAGTTACGGGCTAAACTATGGCTACACCTTC
clone_size: .; v_call: TRBV2; j_call: TRBJ1-4; d_call: .; cdr3_aa: CASTEWNEKLFF; cdr3_nt: TGTGCCAGCACCGAGTGGAATGAAAAACTGTTTTTT
clone_size: .; v_call: TRBV11-3; j_call: TRBJ1-1; d_call: .; cdr3_aa: CASSLSGTSGTEAFF; cdr3_nt: TGTGCCAGCAGCTTATCAGGCACATCAGGTACTGAAGCTTTCTTT
clone_size: .; v_call: TRBV18; j_call: TRBJ1-2; d_call: TRBD1; cdr3_aa: CASSSGTGEYGYTF; cdr3_nt: TGTGCCAGCTCAAGTGGGACAGGGGAATATGGCTACACCTTC
clone_size: .; v_call: TRBV9; j_call: TRBJ2-1; d_call: .; cdr3_aa: CASSVEGALYNEQFF; cdr3_nt: TGTGCCAGCAGCGTAGAAGGGGCACTATACAATGAGCAGTTCTTC
clone_size: .; v_call: TRBV2; j_call: TRBJ1-1; d_call: .; cdr3_aa: CASCESGVNTEAFF; cdr3_nt: TGTGCCAGCTGCGAATCAGGGGTGAACACTGAAGCTTTCTTT
clone_size: .; v_call: TRBV19; j_call: TRBJ1-2; d_call: .; cdr3_aa: CASSIPGRISYGYTF; cdr3_nt: TGTGCCAGTAGTATCCCCGGACGGATCTCCTATGGCTACACCTTC